This record concerns one T cell receptor (beta chain) sequence. The sample originates from a study of technical replicates of blood from a few donors. Method: immunoSEQ multiplex PCR; TCRdb's copy keeps in-frame clones and lacks some. Here the sample spans about 100,000 clones, approximately 94% being singletons. J lost 3 bases, V lost 1 base, and 3 bases had no gene match. The CDR3 length is 15 residues. From germline, CDR1 is SEHNR and CDR2 FQNEAQ (reference sequence). The rearrangement joins TRBV7-9 to TRBJ1-5; 7 positions agree with TRBD1. Source material: T cells isolated from PBMCs. The sequence was collected from a human donor in good health. The CDR3 loop reads CASSLDRGVNQPQHF. In DNA form, the CDR3 reads TGTGCCAGCAGCTTAGACAGGGGCGTCAATCAGCCCCAGCATTTT.